The 4 T cell receptor beta chains below were found in one sample sequenced in a study of OX40 agonist ivuxolimab in advanced cancers. The assay was immunoSEQ multiplex PCR, and TCRdb's table has in-frame clones only and misses some. The sample has about 74,000 clones; approximately 79% are singletons. This sample comprised CD4+ or CD8+ T cells sorted from blood, obtained in a trial of the OX40 agonist ivuxolimab. The source of these receptors is an adult with an advanced solid tumor such as melanoma, head and neck, liver or kidney cancer.

J is TRBJ2-1 and V is TRBV30; a weak D match, TRBD2 (6 bases). The germline V and J ends were trimmed by 0 bases and 1 base, with 25 bases remaining between them. CDR3 length: 20 residues. Germline assignment: CDR1 GTSNPN and CDR2 SVGIG (reference sequence). CDR3 bases: TGTGCCTGGAGTGTAACCCGCTTTCATTTCGGGGGAGTATCCTACAATGAGCAGTTCTTC. Translation gives CAWSVTRFHFGGVSYNEQFF.

V and J are TRBV27 and TRBJ2-3, with D perhaps matching TRBD1 (5 bases). V lost 6 bases and J lost 1, with 17 bases in between. This CDR3 spans 16 amino acids. The germline CDR1 and CDR2 sequences are MNHEY and SMNVEV (reference sequence). Here the CDR3 DNA reads TGTGCCAGCAGCGAACTACGGGCACAGGGCACAGATACGCAGTATTTT. Translating it yields CASSELRAQGTDTQYF.

The V call is TRBV9, the J call TRBJ2-3; no firm D call. The CDR3 spans 15 residues. Germline CDR1 reads SGDLS; CDR2 reads YYNGEE. Deletions cut 4 bases from V and 0 bases from J, with 12 bases between. The DNA of the CDR3 is TGTGCCAGCAGCTCCCAACCAGTCAGCACAGATACGCAGTATTTT. Translated: CASSSQPVSTDTQYF.

As to this clone: Additional DNA sequences in this sample encode the identical CDR3. This chain uses TRBV18 with TRBJ1-2, with a tentative D call TRBD1 (5 bases). Per the germline V gene, CDR1 is KGHSH and CDR2 is LQKENI. V lost 2 bases, J lost 2 bases, and 9 bases lay in between. There are 14 residues in the CDR3. CDR3: CASSPGTGNYGYTF. The DNA for the CDR3 is TGTGCCAGCTCACCAGGTACAGGAAACTATGGCTACACCTTC.